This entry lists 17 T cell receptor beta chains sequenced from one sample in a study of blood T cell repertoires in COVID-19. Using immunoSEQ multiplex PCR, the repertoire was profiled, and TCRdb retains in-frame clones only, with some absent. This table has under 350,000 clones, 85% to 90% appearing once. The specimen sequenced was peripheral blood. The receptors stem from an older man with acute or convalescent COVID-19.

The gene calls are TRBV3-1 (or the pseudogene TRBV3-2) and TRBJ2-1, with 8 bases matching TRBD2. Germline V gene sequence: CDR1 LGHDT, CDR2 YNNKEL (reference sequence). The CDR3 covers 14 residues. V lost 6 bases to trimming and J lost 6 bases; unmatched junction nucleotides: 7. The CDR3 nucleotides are TGTGCCAGCAGTCCGGGACTAGAGGCCAATGAGCAGTTCTTC. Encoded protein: CASSPGLEANEQFF.

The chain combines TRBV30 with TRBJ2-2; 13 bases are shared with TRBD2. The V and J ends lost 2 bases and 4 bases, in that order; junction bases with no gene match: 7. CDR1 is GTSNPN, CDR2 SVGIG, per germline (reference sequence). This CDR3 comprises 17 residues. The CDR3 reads CAWSTTRTSGSTGELFF. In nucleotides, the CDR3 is TGTGCCTGGAGTACGACTCGGACTAGCGGGAGCACCGGGGAGCTGTTTTTT.

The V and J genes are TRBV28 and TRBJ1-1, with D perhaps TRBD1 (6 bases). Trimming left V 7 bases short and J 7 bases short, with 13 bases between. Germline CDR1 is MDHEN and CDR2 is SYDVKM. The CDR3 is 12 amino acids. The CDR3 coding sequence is TGTGCCAGCATTCTAGGGGGTGGTGAAGCTTTCTTT. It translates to CASILGGGEAFF.

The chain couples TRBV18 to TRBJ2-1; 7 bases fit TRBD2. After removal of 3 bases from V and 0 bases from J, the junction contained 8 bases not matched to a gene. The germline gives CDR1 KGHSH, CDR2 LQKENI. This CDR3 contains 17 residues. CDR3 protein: CASSPLGGGYSYNEQFF. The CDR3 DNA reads TGTGCCAGCTCACCGCTAGGCGGGGGTTACTCCTACAATGAGCAGTTCTTC.

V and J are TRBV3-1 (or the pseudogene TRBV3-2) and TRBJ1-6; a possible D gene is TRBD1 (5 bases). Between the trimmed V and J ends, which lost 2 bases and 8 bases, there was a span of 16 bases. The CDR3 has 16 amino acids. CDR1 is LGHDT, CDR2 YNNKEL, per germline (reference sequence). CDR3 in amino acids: CASSQYGADAYSPLHF. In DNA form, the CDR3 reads TGTGCCAGCAGCCAATATGGGGCAGACGCTTATTCACCCCTCCACTTT.

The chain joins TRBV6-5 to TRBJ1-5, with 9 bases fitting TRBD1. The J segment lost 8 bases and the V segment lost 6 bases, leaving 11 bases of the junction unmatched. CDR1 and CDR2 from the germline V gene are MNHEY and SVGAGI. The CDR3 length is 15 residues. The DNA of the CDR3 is TGTGCCAGCAGGATAGACAGGGGGAAAGGGGAGCCCCAGCATTTT. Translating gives CASRIDRGKGEPQHF.

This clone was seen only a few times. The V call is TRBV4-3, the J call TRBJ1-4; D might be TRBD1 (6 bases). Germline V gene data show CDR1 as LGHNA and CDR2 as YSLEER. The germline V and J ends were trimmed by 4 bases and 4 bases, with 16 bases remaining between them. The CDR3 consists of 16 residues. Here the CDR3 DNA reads TGCGCCAGCAGCCCCCGCGGGGGGGCAGTTAATGAAAAACTGTTTTTT. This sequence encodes CASSPRGGAVNEKLFF.

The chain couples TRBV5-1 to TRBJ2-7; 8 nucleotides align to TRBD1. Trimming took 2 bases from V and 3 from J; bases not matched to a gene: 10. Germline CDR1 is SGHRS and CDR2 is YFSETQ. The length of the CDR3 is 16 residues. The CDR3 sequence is CASSFQGARSIYEQYF. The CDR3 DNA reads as TGCGCCAGCAGCTTCCAGGGGGCAAGGTCAATCTACGAGCAGTACTTC.

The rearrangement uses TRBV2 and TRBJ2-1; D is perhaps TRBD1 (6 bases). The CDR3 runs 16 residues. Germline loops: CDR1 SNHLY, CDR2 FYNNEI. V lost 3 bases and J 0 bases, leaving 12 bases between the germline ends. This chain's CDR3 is CASSERQVGSYNEQFF. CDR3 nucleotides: TGTGCCAGCAGTGAGAGACAGGTCGGCTCCTACAATGAGCAGTTCTTC.

The CDR3 bases are TGCAGCGGGGCAAGGACTAGCGGGGCCAGCACAGATACGCAGTATTTT. Amino acid sequence: CSGARTSGASTDTQYF. The chain is built from TRBV29-1 and TRBJ2-3; 12 bases are a match to TRBD2. Germline V gene lookup returns CDR1 SQVTM and CDR2 ANQGSEA. The CDR3 contains 16 residues. J gave up 0 bases and V 7 bases, and 8 bases lay outside the gene matches.

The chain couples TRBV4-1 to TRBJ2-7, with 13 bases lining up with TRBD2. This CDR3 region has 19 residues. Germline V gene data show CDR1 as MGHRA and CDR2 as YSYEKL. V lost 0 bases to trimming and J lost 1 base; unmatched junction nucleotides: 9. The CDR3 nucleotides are TGCGCCAGCAGCCAAGATCCCAGGACTAGCGGGGGACGATCCTACGAGCAGTACTTC. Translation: CASSQDPRTSGGRSYEQYF.

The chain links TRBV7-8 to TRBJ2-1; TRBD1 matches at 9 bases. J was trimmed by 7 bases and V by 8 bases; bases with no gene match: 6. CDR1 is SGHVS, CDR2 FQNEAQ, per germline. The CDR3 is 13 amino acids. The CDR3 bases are TGTGCCAGCGCCCACGGGACAGGGAATGAGCAGTTCTTC. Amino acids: CASAHGTGNEQFF.

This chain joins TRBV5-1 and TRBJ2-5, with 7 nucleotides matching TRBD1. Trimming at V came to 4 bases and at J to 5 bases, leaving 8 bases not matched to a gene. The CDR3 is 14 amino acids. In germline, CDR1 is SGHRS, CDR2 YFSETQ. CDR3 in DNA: TGCGCCAGCAGCGTCTACAGGGGCGGGGAGACCCAGTACTTC. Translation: CASSVYRGGETQYF.

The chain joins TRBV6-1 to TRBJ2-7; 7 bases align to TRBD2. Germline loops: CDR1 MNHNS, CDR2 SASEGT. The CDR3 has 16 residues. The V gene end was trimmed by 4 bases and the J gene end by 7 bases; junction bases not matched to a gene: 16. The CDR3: CASSAYRWREFKEQYF. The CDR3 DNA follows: TGTGCCAGCAGTGCTTACAGGTGGCGGGAGTTCAAAGAGCAGTACTTC.

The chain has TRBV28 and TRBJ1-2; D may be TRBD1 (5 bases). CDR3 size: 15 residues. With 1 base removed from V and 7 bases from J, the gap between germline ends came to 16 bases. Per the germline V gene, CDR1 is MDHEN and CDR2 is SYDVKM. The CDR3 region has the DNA TGTGCCAGCAGTTTATTCGAGGGGAGGGCCGGTGGCTACACCTTC. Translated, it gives CASSLFEGRAGGYTF.

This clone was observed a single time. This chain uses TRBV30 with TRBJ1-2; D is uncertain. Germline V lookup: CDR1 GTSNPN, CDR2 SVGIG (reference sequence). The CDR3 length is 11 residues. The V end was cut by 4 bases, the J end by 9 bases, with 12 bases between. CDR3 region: CAWMGLGSYTF. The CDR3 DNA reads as TGTGCCTGGATGGGCCTCGGAAGCTACACCTTC.

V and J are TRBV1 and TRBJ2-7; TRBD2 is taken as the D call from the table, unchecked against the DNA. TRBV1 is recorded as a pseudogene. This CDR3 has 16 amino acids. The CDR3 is CTSSRTSGRHFYEQYF. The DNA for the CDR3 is TGCACCAGCAGCCGAACTAGCGGGAGACATTTCTACGAGCAGTACTTC.